The present T cell receptor (beta chain) was sequenced within a study of T-cell reconstitution after alpha-beta-depleted transplantation in children. Study-wide results and caveats: Expanded graft clones numbering several hundred reportedly gave rise to alpha-beta T cells about two months after transplant.

The CDR3 length is 17 residues. Germline loops: CDR1 KGHSH, CDR2 LQKENI. V was cut by 5 bases and J by 3 bases, with 22 bases left in between. Turning to this clonotype: Antigen unknown.

The TCRbeta library was prepared with unique molecular identifiers. TCRdb itself ran the PCR reads through MiXCR, one entry per CDR3 protein. The sample shows 450,000 to 700,000 distinct CDR3 sequences, roughly a quarter of them seen only once. The chain has TRBV18 and TRBJ1-1; the D gene is possibly TRBD1 (5 bases). The sequencing used PBMCs, collected before TCRalphabeta/CD19-depleted stem cell transplant. This TCR came from a boy under three years old with Wiskott-Aldrich syndrome, due to receive a stem cell transplant. The CDR3 sequence is CASSSLHQSVGDTEAFF. CDR3 DNA sequence: TGTGCCAGCTCATCACTACATCAGTCAGTGGGGGACACTGAAGCTTTCTTT.